This TCR beta chain emerged from a study of blood T cell repertoires in COVID-19. Sequencing used immunoSEQ multiplex PCR; TCRdb keeps in-frame clones, though not all of them. The table lists roughly 500,000 clones, nearly 90% of them singletons. V was pared by 6 bases and J by 8 bases, with 12 bases of the junction left unmatched. This CDR3 spans 15 amino acids. Germline-derived CDR1 and CDR2 are MNHEY and SVGAGI. The chain uses TRBV6-5 and TRBJ2-3; 9 bases line up with TRBD2. Sequenced sample: peripheral blood. This receptor was taken from a man aged 18 to 29 with COVID-19, enrolled during active disease. CDR3 protein: CASSDSGSRYGTQYF. CDR3 DNA: TGTGCCAGCAGCGATAGCGGGAGCCGGTATGGTACGCAGTATTTT.